The rows below give T cell receptor beta chains drawn from one sample of a study of cytomegalovirus exposure and HLA in healthy donors. Some clones are missing from TCRdb's copy, which holds only in-frame ones; the method was immunoSEQ multiplex PCR. This sample has tens of thousands of clones; about 80% occur once, and the top ten carry 23%. Sequenced sample: PBMCs. The receptor set was obtained from a woman aged 45 to 65 in good health and CMV-seropositive. The CDR3 runs from the conserved cysteine through the conserved F or W. Size tells how often a clone was seen (once, few, many) or the class of an expanded clone, and some rows leave it out.

j_call,clone_size,v_call,cdr3_aa
TRBJ1-3,.,TRBV6-1,CASSGVGTGPRRGNTIYF
TRBJ2-3,.,TRBV2,CASRPRQDRAGPTDTQYF
TRBJ1-2,.,TRBV30,CAQQAGRGFGYGYTF
TRBJ1-1,once,TRBV30,CAWGQGGTEAFF
TRBJ2-2,.,TRBV7-7,CASSLRTENTGELFF
TRBJ2-3,.,TRBV5-1,CASSLQGTGVTSGGITDTQYF
TRBJ1-6,.,TRBV7-9,CASSLEDSYSPLHF
TRBJ1-3,.,TRBV7-8,CASSLAGGASGNTIYF
TRBJ2-1,.,TRBV19,CASSSLRTGGSYNEQFF
TRBJ2-7,.,TRBV14,CASSLLAGTSYEQYF
TRBJ2-7,.,TRBV6-5,CASSTAQWSSYEQYF
TRBJ2-4,.,TRBV5-1,CASSLARENIQYF
TRBJ2-3,once,TRBV10-1,CASSTDSSTDTQYF
TRBJ1-5,.,TRBV9,CASSAVDSPNQPQHF
TRBJ1-1,once,TRBV7-3,CASSSGTGIPNTEAFF
TRBJ2-1,.,TRBV2,CASSGTDSYNEQFF
TRBJ2-2,.,TRBV18,CASSPRDRATGELFF
TRBJ2-7,.,TRBV2,CASSRTGSSYEQYF
TRBJ1-5,.,TRBV27,CASSFGRAGGSRNQPQHF
TRBJ1-1,.,TRBV5-1,CASSPTGVNTEAFF
TRBJ2-3,.,TRBV5-1,CASSLDGTKPDTQYF
TRBJ1-4,few,TRBV2,CASSARQIEKLFF
TRBJ2-2,once,TRBV7-6,CASSFQTGGTWTGELFF
TRBJ1-1,.,TRBV2,CASTGTGSLNTEAFF
TRBJ2-5,once,TRBV5-1,CASSPLGLAETQYF
TRBJ2-7,few,TRBV6-5,CASSPTGQGLYEQYF
.,.,TRBV12-5,CASGPRETYEQYF
TRBJ1-6,.,TRBV15,CATSTSGVRHNSPLHF
TRBJ1-1,.,TRBV19,CASSPENGNLLGGLNTEAFF
TRBJ1-2,.,TRBV4-1,CASSQDAGRSLHYTF
TRBJ2-3,.,TRBV9,CASSRASGGTDTQYF
TRBJ2-7,.,TRBV18,CASSPRDSWEQYF
TRBJ1-1,once,TRBV2,CASSEILGTGRRTEAFF
TRBJ1-1,.,TRBV9,CASSVVKGVTEAFF
TRBJ2-1,.,TRBV2,CASSGDLHNEQFF
TRBJ2-5,.,TRBV2,CASSESRGKETQYF
TRBJ2-5,.,TRBV5-1,CASSVGQTTFQETQYF
TRBJ1-2,.,TRBV7-9,CASSSRQGQSYGYTF
TRBJ2-7,.,TRBV5-1,CASSLLTGGYEQYF
TRBJ1-2,.,TRBV7-8,CASSLGAGTGLPYGYTF
TRBJ2-1,.,TRBV7-2,CASSLLVTAYNEQFF
TRBJ2-2,.,TRBV6-1,CASRALAGETGELFF
TRBJ2-7,.,TRBV19,CASSIRTGSPYEQYF
TRBJ1-1,.,TRBV5-5,CASSRDTHTEAFF
.,.,TRBV7-2,CASSLDASGVYEQYF
TRBJ2-3,.,TRBV7-2,CASSTLAGLTDTQYF
TRBJ2-1,.,TRBV11-1,CASSLGTGSYNEQFF
TRBJ1-1,few,TRBV18,CASSPGRGSTEAFF
TRBJ2-3,.,TRBV7-9,CASSYVTDTQYF
TRBJ2-5,.,TRBV4-2,CASSQDGSQETQYF
TRBJ1-1,.,TRBV11-2,CASSLVWDSEAFF
TRBJ1-5,few,TRBV6-1,CASMRVSNQPQHF
TRBJ1-3,.,TRBV6-1,CASSDATASSGNTIYF